The following is a TCR beta chain sequence with its context. Its antigen is not identified. UMIs were attached via template switching, each with a 6-nucleotide sample barcode. TCRdb re-analyzed the 5' RACE reads; it lists each CDR3 protein once, without DNA. Found here are over 110,000 distinct CDR3 sequences; the top ten clones hold about 2.6%. No T cells were sorted before total RNA was taken from whole blood. The data stem from a study of monozygotic twins with inflammatory bowel disease. The study, taken as a whole, reports: Resolution of different T cell subtypes was not achieved. Some repertoire variability may stem from patients' differing immunosuppressive treatments.

This CDR3 contains 20 residues. This receptor was obtained from a human donor with ulcerative colitis or Crohn's disease, or a healthy co-twin of an affected twin (not recorded which). J is TRBJ1-5 and V is TRBV12-3 or TRBV12-4; with no DNA, the TCRdb D assignment of TRBD1 cannot be verified. Source material: blood. The CDR3 reads CASSPFSWIGGDRSNQPQHF.